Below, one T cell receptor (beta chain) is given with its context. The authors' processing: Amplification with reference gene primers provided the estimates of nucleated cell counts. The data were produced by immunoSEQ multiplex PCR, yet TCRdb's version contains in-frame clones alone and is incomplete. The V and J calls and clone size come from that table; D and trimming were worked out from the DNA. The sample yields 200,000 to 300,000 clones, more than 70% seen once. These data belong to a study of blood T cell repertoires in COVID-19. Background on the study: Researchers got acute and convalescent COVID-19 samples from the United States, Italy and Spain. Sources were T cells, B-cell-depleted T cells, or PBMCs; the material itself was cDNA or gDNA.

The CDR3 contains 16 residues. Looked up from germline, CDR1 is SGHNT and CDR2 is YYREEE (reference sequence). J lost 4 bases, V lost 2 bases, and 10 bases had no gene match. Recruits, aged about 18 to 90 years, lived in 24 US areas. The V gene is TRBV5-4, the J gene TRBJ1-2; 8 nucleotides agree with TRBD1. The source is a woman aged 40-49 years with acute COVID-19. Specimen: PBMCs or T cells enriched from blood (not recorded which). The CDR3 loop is CASSLMLDREGYGYTF. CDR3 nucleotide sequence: TGTGCCAGCAGCTTAATGTTGGACAGGGAAGGCTATGGCTACACCTTC.